This TCR beta chain was recorded in a study of blood T cell repertoires in COVID-19. Study background: T cells, B-cell-depleted T cells, or PBMCs provided the cDNA or gDNA that served as material.

Germline V gives CDR1 LNHDA, CDR2 SQIVND (reference sequence). Trimming removed 5 bases at V and 8 bases at J, with 12 bases between. The CDR3 is 12 residues long. TCRdb keeps only in-frame clones here, not all; method: immunoSEQ multiplex PCR. The repertoire consists of 650,000 to 800,000 clones, with about 90% occurring once and the leading ten covering under 0.3%. The chain links TRBV19 to TRBJ1-2; maybe TRBD1 (6 bases). This clonotype was obtained from a woman aged 18-35 years with acute or convalescent COVID-19. Source material: peripheral blood. CDR3 sequence reads: CASSWGLRGYTF. CDR3 coding DNA: TGTGCCAGTAGTTGGGGGCTGAGAGGCTACACCTTC.